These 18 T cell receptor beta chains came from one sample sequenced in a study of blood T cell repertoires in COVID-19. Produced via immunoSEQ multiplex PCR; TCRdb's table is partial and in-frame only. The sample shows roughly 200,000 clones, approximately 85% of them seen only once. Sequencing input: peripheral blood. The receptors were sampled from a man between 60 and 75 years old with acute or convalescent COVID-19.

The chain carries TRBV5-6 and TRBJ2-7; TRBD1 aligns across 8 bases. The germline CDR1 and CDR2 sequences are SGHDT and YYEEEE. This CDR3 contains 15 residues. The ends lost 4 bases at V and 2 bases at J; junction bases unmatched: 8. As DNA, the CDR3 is TGTGCCAGCAGCGCCGGGACAGGACCCACCTACGAGCAGTACTTC. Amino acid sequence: CASSAGTGPTYEQYF.

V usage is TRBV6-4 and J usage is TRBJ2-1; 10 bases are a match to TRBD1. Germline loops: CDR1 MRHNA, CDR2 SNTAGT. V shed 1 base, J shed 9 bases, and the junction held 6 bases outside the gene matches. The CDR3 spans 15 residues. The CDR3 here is CASSDFNRDRGEQFF. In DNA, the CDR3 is TGTGCCAGCAGTGACTTTAACCGGGACAGGGGTGAGCAGTTCTTC.

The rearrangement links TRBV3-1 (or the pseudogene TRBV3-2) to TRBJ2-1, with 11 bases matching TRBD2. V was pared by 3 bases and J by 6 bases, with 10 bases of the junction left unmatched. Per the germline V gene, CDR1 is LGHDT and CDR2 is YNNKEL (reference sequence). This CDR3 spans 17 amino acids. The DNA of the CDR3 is TGTGCCAGCAGCCAGATAATAGCGGGAGGGCCTCGCAATGAGCAGTTCTTC. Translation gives CASSQIIAGGPRNEQFF.

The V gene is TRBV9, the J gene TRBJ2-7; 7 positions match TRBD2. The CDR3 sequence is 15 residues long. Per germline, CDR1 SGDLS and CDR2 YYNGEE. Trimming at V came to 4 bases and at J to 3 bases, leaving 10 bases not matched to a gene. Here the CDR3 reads CASSPRASGLYEQYF. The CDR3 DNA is TGTGCCAGCAGCCCTAGGGCTAGCGGACTCTACGAGCAGTACTTC.

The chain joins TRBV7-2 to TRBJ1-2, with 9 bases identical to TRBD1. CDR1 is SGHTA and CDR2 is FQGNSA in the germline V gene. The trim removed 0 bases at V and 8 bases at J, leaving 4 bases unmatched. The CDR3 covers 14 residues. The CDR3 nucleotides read TGTGCCAGCAGCTTAGCGCAGGGACAGGGCGGCTACACCTTC. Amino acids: CASSLAQGQGGYTF.

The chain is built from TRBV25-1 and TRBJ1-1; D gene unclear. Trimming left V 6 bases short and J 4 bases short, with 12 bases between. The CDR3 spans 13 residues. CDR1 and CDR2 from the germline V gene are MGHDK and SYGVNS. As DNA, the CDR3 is TGTGCCAGCAGCGGGGAGGTAGGCACTGAAGCTTTCTTT. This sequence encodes CASSGEVGTEAFF. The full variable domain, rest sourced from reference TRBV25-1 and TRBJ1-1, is EADIYQTPRYLVIGTGKKITLECSQTMGHDKMYWYQQDPGMELHLIHYSYGVNSTEKGDLSSESTVSRIRTEHFPLTLESARPSHTSQYLCASSGEVGTEAFFGQGTRLTVV.

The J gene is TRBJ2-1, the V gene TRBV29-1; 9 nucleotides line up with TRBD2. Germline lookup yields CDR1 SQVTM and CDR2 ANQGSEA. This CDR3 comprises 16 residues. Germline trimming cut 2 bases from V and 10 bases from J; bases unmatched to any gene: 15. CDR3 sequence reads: CSVELAGSLTPGEQFF. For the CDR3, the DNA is TGCAGCGTTGAACTAGCGGGAAGCCTAACCCCCGGGGAGCAGTTCTTC.

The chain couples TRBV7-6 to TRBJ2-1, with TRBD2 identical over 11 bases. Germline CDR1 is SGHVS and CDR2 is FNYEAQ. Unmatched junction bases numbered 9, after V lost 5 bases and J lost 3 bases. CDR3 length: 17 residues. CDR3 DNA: TGTGCCAGCAGCCCAGAACCAACTAGCGGGAGCTACAATGAGCAGTTCTTC. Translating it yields CASSPEPTSGSYNEQFF.

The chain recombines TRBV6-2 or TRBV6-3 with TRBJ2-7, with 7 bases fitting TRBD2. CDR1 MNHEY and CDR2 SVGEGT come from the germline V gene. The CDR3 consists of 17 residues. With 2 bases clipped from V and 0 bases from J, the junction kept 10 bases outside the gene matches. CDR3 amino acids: CASSYPTPLADSYEQYF. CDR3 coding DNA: TGTGCCAGCAGTTACCCGACCCCTCTAGCGGACTCCTACGAGCAGTACTTC.

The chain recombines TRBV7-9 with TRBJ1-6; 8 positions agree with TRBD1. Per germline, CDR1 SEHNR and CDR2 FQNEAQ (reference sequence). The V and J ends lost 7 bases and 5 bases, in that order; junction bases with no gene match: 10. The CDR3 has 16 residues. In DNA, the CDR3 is TGTGCCAGCAACATCCGGACAGGGATCCATAATTCACCCCTCCACTTT. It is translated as CASNIRTGIHNSPLHF. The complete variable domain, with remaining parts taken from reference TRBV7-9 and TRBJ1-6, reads DTGVSQNPRHKITKRGQNVTFRCDPISEHNRLYWYRQTLGQGPEFLTYFQNEAQLEKSRLLSDRFSAERPKGSFSTLEIQRTEQGDSAMYLCASNIRTGIHNSPLHFGNGTRLTVT.

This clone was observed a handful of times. CDR3 in DNA: TGTGCCAGTAGTATAGGACGGGTTACTTCCGATACGCAGTATTTT. Translation gives CASSIGRVTSDTQYF. The V and J genes are TRBV19 and TRBJ2-3; D gene uncertain. The germline V gene has CDR1 LNHDA and CDR2 SQIVND (reference sequence). CDR3 length: 15 residues. V lost 1 base and J 6 bases, leaving 14 bases between the germline ends.

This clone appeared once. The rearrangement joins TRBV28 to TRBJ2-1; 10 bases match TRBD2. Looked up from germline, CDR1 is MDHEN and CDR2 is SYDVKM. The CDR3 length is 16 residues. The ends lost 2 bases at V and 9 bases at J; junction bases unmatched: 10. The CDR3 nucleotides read TGTGCCAGCAGTTTAACGGCTAGCGGGAGATATAGTGAGCAGTTCTTC. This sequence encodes CASSLTASGRYSEQFF.

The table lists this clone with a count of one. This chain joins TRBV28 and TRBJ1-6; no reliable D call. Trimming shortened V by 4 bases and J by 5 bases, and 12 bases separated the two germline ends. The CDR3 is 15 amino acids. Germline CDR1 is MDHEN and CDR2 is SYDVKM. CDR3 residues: CASSSGSSDNSPLHF. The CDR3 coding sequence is TGTGCCAGCAGTTCCGGGTCTTCCGATAATTCACCCCTCCACTTT.

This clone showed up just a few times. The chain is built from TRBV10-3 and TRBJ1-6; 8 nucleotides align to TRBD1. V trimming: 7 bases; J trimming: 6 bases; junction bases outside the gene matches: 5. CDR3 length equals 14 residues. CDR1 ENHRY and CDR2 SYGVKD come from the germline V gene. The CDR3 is CAIKTDRGNSPLHF. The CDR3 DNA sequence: TGTGCCATCAAAACCGACAGGGGTAATTCACCCCTCCACTTT.

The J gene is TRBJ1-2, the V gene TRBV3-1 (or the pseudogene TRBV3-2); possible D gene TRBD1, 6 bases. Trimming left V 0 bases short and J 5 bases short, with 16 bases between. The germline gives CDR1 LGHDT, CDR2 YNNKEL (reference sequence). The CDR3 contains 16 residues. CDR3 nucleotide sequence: TGTGCCAGCAGCCAAGATCTAGGAGACAGGCGTTATGGCTACACCTTC. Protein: CASSQDLGDRRYGYTF.

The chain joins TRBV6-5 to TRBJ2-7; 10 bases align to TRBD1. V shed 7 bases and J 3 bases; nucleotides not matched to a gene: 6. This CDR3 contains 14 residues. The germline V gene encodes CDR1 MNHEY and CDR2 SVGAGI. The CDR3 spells CASKGGQGIYEQYF. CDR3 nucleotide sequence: TGTGCCAGCAAGGGGGGACAGGGGATCTACGAGCAGTACTTC.

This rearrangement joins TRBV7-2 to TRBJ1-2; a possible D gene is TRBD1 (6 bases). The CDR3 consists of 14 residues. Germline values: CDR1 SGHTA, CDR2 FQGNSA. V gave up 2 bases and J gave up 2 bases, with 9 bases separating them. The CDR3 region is CASSLNRVNYGYTF. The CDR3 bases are TGTGCCAGCAGCTTAAACAGGGTGAACTATGGCTACACCTTC.

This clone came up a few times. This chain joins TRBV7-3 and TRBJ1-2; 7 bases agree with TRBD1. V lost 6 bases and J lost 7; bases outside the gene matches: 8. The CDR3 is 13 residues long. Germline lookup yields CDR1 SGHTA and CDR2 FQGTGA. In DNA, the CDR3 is TGTGCCAGCAGTCCCAATTCAGGGGGTGGCTACACCTTC. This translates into CASSPNSGGGYTF. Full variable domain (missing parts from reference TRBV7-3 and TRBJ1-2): GAGVSQTPSNKVTEKGKYVELRCDPISGHTALYWYRQSLGQGPEFLIYFQGTGAADDSGLPNDRFFAVRPEGSVSTLKIQRTERGDSAVYLCASSPNSGGGYTFGSGTRLTVV.